Listed below are T cell receptor beta chains from one sample, sequenced in a study of blood T cells in healthy people across ages. TCRdb re-called the 5' RACE reads with MiXCR, one entry per CDR3 protein. The sample includes 1.5 million to 2 million distinct CDR3 sequences, about 49% of them seen just once. Material: blood. The receptors shown here come from a middle-aged woman in good health. Both conserved end residues are part of each CDR3. A D gene is named only where the DNA matches it firmly. Only part of the rows carry a size: once, few, many, or a class if the clone is expanded.

V	D	size	J	DNA	CDR3
TRBV20-1	NA	once	TRBJ2-1	TGCAGCGCTAGGGGTGGGGCAGGACCCTACAATGAGCAGTTCTTC	CSARGGAGPYNEQFF
TRBV28	TRBD1	NA	TRBJ1-2	TGTGCCAGCACCAGTACAGGGGGGGCCTACACCTTC	CASTSTGGAYTF
TRBV7-2	TRBD1	NA	TRBJ2-7	TGTGCCAGCAGCTCGAACAGGGGGCCCCAGAGCGAGCAGTACTTC	CASSSNRGPQSEQYF
TRBV27	TRBD2	once	TRBJ2-3	TGTGCCAGCAGTTTGCTAGCGGGGGCCCATACGCAGTATTTT	CASSLLAGAHTQYF
TRBV3-1	NA	NA	TRBJ2-5	TGTGCCAGCAGCCAAAGGGGCGGAGCACTCCAAGAGACCCAGTACTTC	CASSQRGGALQETQYF
TRBV6-6	NA	NA	TRBJ2-7	TGTGCCAGCAGCCCCCCTAATTCAGGAGGCTACGAGCAGTACTTC	CASSPPNSGGYEQYF
TRBV7-2	TRBD2	many	TRBJ2-7	TGTGCCAGCAGCTTAGGCGCTAGCGGGGGCTCCTACGAGCAGTACTTC	CASSLGASGGSYEQYF
TRBV3-1	NA	once	TRBJ1-6	TGTGCCAGCAGCCAGGAAGGTTTCGATTCACCCCTCCACTTT	CASSQEGFDSPLHF
TRBV4-1	NA	many	TRBJ2-5	TGCGCCAGCAGCCAAGATGGCCATCCCTTAGGGACCCAGTACTTC	CASSQDGHPLGTQYF
TRBV11-2	NA	NA	TRBJ1-2	TGTGCCAGCAGCTCCCGGGGGGCACTAACTCCCGATGGCTACACCTTC	CASSSRGALTPDGYTF
TRBV6-5	TRBD1	NA	TRBJ2-7	TGTGCCAGAGGGGGCCACGTTAGTTCGTGCGAGCAGTACTTC	CARGGHVSSCEQYF
TRBV12-3/TRBV12-4	NA	NA	TRBJ1-5	TGTGCCAGCACCGACAGGTTCAATCAGCCCCAGCATTTT	CASTDRFNQPQHF
TRBV6-2/TRBV6-3	TRBD2	NA	TRBJ2-3	TGTGCCAGCAGTTACTCGAAAGGACTAGTCACAGATACGCAGTATTTT	CASSYSKGLVTDTQYF
TRBV7-2	NA	NA	TRBJ2-3	TGTGCCAGCAGCTTAGTCCTACAAACAGATACGCAGTATTTT	CASSLVLQTDTQYF
TRBV25-1	TRBD1	NA	TRBJ2-1	TGTGCCAGCAGCCCTAACTCCGGGACAGGGGCCTACAATGAGCAGTTCTTC	CASSPNSGTGAYNEQFF
TRBV10-3	NA	NA	TRBJ1-2	TGTGCCATCAGTGACGGTGTCCCGCCTCAAAGCTACACCTTC	CAISDGVPPQSYTF